The T cell receptor (beta chain) described here comes from a study of shared clonotypes between healthy human individuals. The V and J ends lost 4 bases and 6 bases, in that order; junction bases with no gene match: 12. CDR1 and CDR2 from the germline V gene are SGHTS and YDEGEE. This CDR3 spans 16 amino acids. CD45RO-negative CD8 cells positively selected for CCR7 made up the naive population, which excluded terminally differentiated effector memory CD45RA+ cells. The authors' processing: ImmunoSEQ sequences covered only the junction and lacked quality scores; filtering therefore differed. Sequencing was performed with immunoSEQ multiplex PCR; in TCRdb, only in-frame clones are kept and a portion is missing. Clone size and V and J calls were adopted from that table, with D and trimming inferred from the DNA. The table records about 2.1 million clones, just over 90% of them present only once.

The chain uses TRBV5-8 and TRBJ2-3; 9 nucleotides line up with TRBD1. This clonotype originated in a man younger than 35 in good health. Some clones in this sample may be carry-over from other donors' samples. The sequencing input was naive CD8+ T cells from PBMCs. The CDR3 DNA follows: TGTGCCAGCAGCGTCCGGGACAGGGTTGTGTCGGATACGCAGTATTTT. It encodes CASSVRDRVVSDTQYF.